This T cell receptor beta chain emerged from a study of prognosis after radiotherapy for stage I lung cancer. Study-level background: None of the non-small cell lung cancer patients was considered medically operable.

This clonotype came up once. Since a much larger clone is just one base distant, this may be a read error. Genomic DNA was subjected to two-round multiplex PCR for amplification of TCR beta CDR3. Primers (each specific to one TRBV or TRBJ gene) were used in first-round PCR. From the multiplex PCR reads, TCRdb called clonotypes with MiXCR, one entry per CDR3 protein. This sample has 45,000 to 70,000 distinct CDR3 sequences; roughly 29% occur once, and the top ten carry under 10%. The CDR3 loop spans 16 amino acids. Per the germline V gene, CDR1 is SGDLS and CDR2 is YYNGEE. V shed 4 bases, J shed 0 bases, and the junction held 4 bases outside the gene matches.

The sequence was obtained from a donor aged 50 or older with non-small cell lung cancer. The chain combines TRBV9 with TRBJ1-3, with TRBD1 matching over 10 bases. The material was PBMCs, obtained before or after stereotactic body radiation therapy (not recorded which). This CDR3 reads CASSRGQGGSGNTIYF. In DNA, the CDR3 is TGTGCCAGCAGCCGAGGACAGGGGGGCTCTGGAAACACCATATATTTT.